Listed below are T cell receptor beta chains from one sample, sequenced in a study of T-cell reconstitution after alpha-beta-depleted transplantation in children. From the PCR reads, TCRdb called clonotypes with MiXCR, one entry per CDR3 protein. There are 200,000 to 250,000 distinct CDR3 sequences in the sample; 11% occur only once, and roughly 28% lies in the top ten. Source: PBMCs, taken before TCRalphabeta/CD19-depleted stem cell transplant. The receptors shown here come from a child younger than two with acute myeloid leukemia, due to receive a stem cell transplant. Each CDR3 is given with its conserved first and last residue. The D gene is left open where the match is weak. Expanded clones get a size class; other rows say once, few or many, or leave the size out.

cdr3_nt: TGCAGCCTGACCGAGCGGACGACCCAGTACTTC; cdr3_aa: CSLTERTTQYF; v_call: TRBV29-1; j_call: TRBJ2-5; d_call: NA; clone_size: NA
cdr3_nt: TGCGCCAGCAGCTCCCAAACCTCCTACGAGCAGTACTTC; cdr3_aa: CASSSQTSYEQYF; v_call: TRBV5-1; j_call: TRBJ2-7; d_call: NA; clone_size: many
cdr3_nt: TGTGCCAGCAGCTTAGTGCTAGCGGGAGGCACAGATACGCAGTATTTT; cdr3_aa: CASSLVLAGGTDTQYF; v_call: TRBV11-2; j_call: TRBJ2-3; d_call: TRBD2; clone_size: many
cdr3_nt: TGTGCCAGCAGCGGTGGGGGACAGCCCACTGAAGCTTTCTTT; cdr3_aa: CASSGGGQPTEAFF; v_call: TRBV5-6; j_call: TRBJ1-1; d_call: TRBD1; clone_size: many
cdr3_nt: TGTGCCAGCGGCCAAGGGGCTGAGCAGTTCTTC; cdr3_aa: CASGQGAEQFF; v_call: TRBV3-1; j_call: TRBJ2-1; d_call: NA; clone_size: many
cdr3_nt: TGCAGCGTTGAAGATCATCCGGGAGAGGTGAACACTGAAGCTTTCTTT; cdr3_aa: CSVEDHPGEVNTEAFF; v_call: TRBV29-1; j_call: TRBJ1-1; d_call: NA; clone_size: medium-sized
cdr3_nt: TGTGCCAGCAGTTTTGTACAGGGGTTGACCATATATTTT; cdr3_aa: CASSFVQGLTIYF; v_call: TRBV12-3/TRBV12-4; j_call: TRBJ1-3; d_call: TRBD1; clone_size: many
cdr3_nt: TGTGCCAGCAGCCTGTCAGCGGGGAGCTATGGCTACACCTTC; cdr3_aa: CASSLSAGSYGYTF; v_call: TRBV3-1; j_call: TRBJ1-2; d_call: NA; clone_size: many
cdr3_nt: TGTGCCAGCAGTTACTACAGGGTCAATGAGCAGTTCTTC; cdr3_aa: CASSYYRVNEQFF; v_call: TRBV6-2/TRBV6-3; j_call: TRBJ2-1; d_call: NA; clone_size: many
cdr3_nt: TGTGCCAGCAGCCAGGACAGGGCTCAGCCCCAGCATTTT; cdr3_aa: CASSQDRAQPQHF; v_call: TRBV4-2; j_call: TRBJ1-5; d_call: TRBD1; clone_size: few
cdr3_nt: TGCGCCAGCAGCTTGTTTGCGGGGGGAAATGAGCAGTTCTTC; cdr3_aa: CASSLFAGGNEQFF; v_call: TRBV5-1; j_call: TRBJ2-1; d_call: TRBD2; clone_size: many
cdr3_nt: TGTGCCAGCAGTCCGAAAGGGGACAGGTTCTCCAATCAGCCCCAGCATTTT; cdr3_aa: CASSPKGDRFSNQPQHF; v_call: TRBV12-3/TRBV12-4; j_call: TRBJ1-5; d_call: TRBD1; clone_size: many
cdr3_nt: TGTGCCAGCAGTTTATACCTGGGTGGCTACACCTTC; cdr3_aa: CASSLYLGGYTF; v_call: TRBV28; j_call: TRBJ1-2; d_call: NA; clone_size: few
cdr3_nt: TGTGCCAGCAGCCCCGAGGCGGGCAGGGACACTGAAGCTTTCTTT; cdr3_aa: CASSPEAGRDTEAFF; v_call: TRBV5-4; j_call: TRBJ1-1; d_call: NA; clone_size: many
cdr3_nt: TGTGCCAGCAAGGGACTAGCGGGTCACGGGGAGCTGTTTTTT; cdr3_aa: CASKGLAGHGELFF; v_call: TRBV6-2/TRBV6-3; j_call: TRBJ2-2; d_call: TRBD2; clone_size: many
cdr3_nt: TGTGCCAGCAGCCTTAGCGGAATAAACTCCTACGAGCAGTACTTC; cdr3_aa: CASSLSGINSYEQYF; v_call: TRBV7-2; j_call: TRBJ2-7; d_call: NA; clone_size: many
cdr3_nt: TGTGCCAGCAGTGATATTAGCGGGAGGGCCCATGAGCAGTTCTTC; cdr3_aa: CASSDISGRAHEQFF; v_call: TRBV25-1; j_call: TRBJ2-1; d_call: TRBD2; clone_size: many
cdr3_nt: TGTGCCAGCAGTCAGATGTTCCGACAGGGGGCGAGTAATTCACCCCTCCACTTT; cdr3_aa: CASSQMFRQGASNSPLHF; v_call: TRBV6-1; j_call: TRBJ1-6; d_call: TRBD1; clone_size: few
cdr3_nt: TGTGCCAGCAGGGGACAAAATACGCAGTATTTT; cdr3_aa: CASRGQNTQYF; v_call: TRBV12-3/TRBV12-4; j_call: TRBJ2-3; d_call: NA; clone_size: many
cdr3_nt: TGCGCCAGCAGCTACGGACTAGCGGGAGATACGCAGTATTTT; cdr3_aa: CASSYGLAGDTQYF; v_call: TRBV5-1; j_call: TRBJ2-3; d_call: TRBD2; clone_size: many
cdr3_nt: TGTGCCAGCAGTTCGGTCGGACAAGAGACCCAGTACTTC; cdr3_aa: CASSSVGQETQYF; v_call: TRBV6-2/TRBV6-3; j_call: TRBJ2-5; d_call: NA; clone_size: many
cdr3_nt: TGTGCCAGCACCACCTCTGGTTGGGGGAACACTGAAGCTTTCTTT; cdr3_aa: CASTTSGWGNTEAFF; v_call: TRBV12-3/TRBV12-4; j_call: TRBJ1-1; d_call: NA; clone_size: many
cdr3_nt: TGTGCCTGGAGTGGTGGGGGGCTTCAGCCCCAGCATTTT; cdr3_aa: CAWSGGGLQPQHF; v_call: TRBV30; j_call: TRBJ1-5; d_call: NA; clone_size: many
cdr3_nt: TGTGCCAGCAGCCAAGACCAGTGGCGCGCTTCCTACAATGAGCAGTTCTTC; cdr3_aa: CASSQDQWRASYNEQFF; v_call: TRBV4-2; j_call: TRBJ2-1; d_call: NA; clone_size: many
cdr3_nt: TGTGCCAGCAGTGAATCGGAGGGCGGCTACAATGAGCAGTTCTTC; cdr3_aa: CASSESEGGYNEQFF; v_call: TRBV2; j_call: TRBJ2-1; d_call: NA; clone_size: many
cdr3_nt: TGTGCCAGCAGTGGTCCGACCACCGGGGAGCTGTTTTTT; cdr3_aa: CASSGPTTGELFF; v_call: TRBV2; j_call: TRBJ2-2; d_call: NA; clone_size: many
cdr3_nt: TGTGCCATCAGTGAGGGGAGCGGGGGAACAGTTTACGAGCAGTACTTC; cdr3_aa: CAISEGSGGTVYEQYF; v_call: TRBV10-3; j_call: TRBJ2-7; d_call: TRBD2; clone_size: many
cdr3_nt: TGTGCCAGCAGCTTAATGGGGGGAGAGGAGACCCAGTACTTC; cdr3_aa: CASSLMGGEETQYF; v_call: TRBV7-3; j_call: TRBJ2-5; d_call: NA; clone_size: many
cdr3_nt: TGTGCCAGCAGTTTCAGGGGCCCCACCGGGGAGCTGTTTTTT; cdr3_aa: CASSFRGPTGELFF; v_call: TRBV12-3/TRBV12-4; j_call: TRBJ2-2; d_call: NA; clone_size: few
cdr3_nt: TGTGCCAGCAGCTTTGACTCCAGCACAGATACGCAGTATTTT; cdr3_aa: CASSFDSSTDTQYF; v_call: TRBV5-6; j_call: TRBJ2-3; d_call: NA; clone_size: few
cdr3_nt: TGCAGTTCCGGGACTAGCGGGAGGCAAGATACGCAGTATTTT; cdr3_aa: CSSGTSGRQDTQYF; v_call: TRBV20-1; j_call: TRBJ2-3; d_call: TRBD2; clone_size: many
cdr3_nt: TGCAGTGCTAGGGAATTAGCGGCAGGGCGGTCAGATACGCAGTATTTT; cdr3_aa: CSARELAAGRSDTQYF; v_call: TRBV20-1; j_call: TRBJ2-3; d_call: NA; clone_size: NA
cdr3_nt: TGTGCCAGCAGTTACTCTCCACAAACTCTAGCGGGGTCGGAGACCCAGTACTTC; cdr3_aa: CASSYSPQTLAGSETQYF; v_call: TRBV6-5; j_call: TRBJ2-5; d_call: TRBD2; clone_size: NA
cdr3_nt: TGCAGTGCTAGAGATACAGGGGCTGGAAACACCATATATTTT; cdr3_aa: CSARDTGAGNTIYF; v_call: TRBV20-1; j_call: TRBJ1-3; d_call: TRBD1; clone_size: many
cdr3_nt: TGTGCCAGCAGTGTAGGACAGGGGACCTACTATGGCTACACCTTC; cdr3_aa: CASSVGQGTYYGYTF; v_call: TRBV28; j_call: TRBJ1-2; d_call: TRBD1; clone_size: many
cdr3_nt: TGCAGCGGGGACAACCAAGAGACCCAGTACTTC; cdr3_aa: CSGDNQETQYF; v_call: TRBV29-1; j_call: TRBJ2-5; d_call: NA; clone_size: many
cdr3_nt: TGTGCCAGCAGCTTAAAAGCGGGATGGGGCACAGATACGCAGTATTTT; cdr3_aa: CASSLKAGWGTDTQYF; v_call: TRBV7-2; j_call: TRBJ2-3; d_call: TRBD2; clone_size: many
cdr3_nt: TGCAGCGTCCTTGACAGGGATTCAAATCAGCCCCAGCATTTT; cdr3_aa: CSVLDRDSNQPQHF; v_call: TRBV29-1; j_call: TRBJ1-5; d_call: TRBD1; clone_size: many
cdr3_nt: TGTGCCAGCACGGAGCGGGGGATTGGGGAGACCCAGTACTTC; cdr3_aa: CASTERGIGETQYF; v_call: TRBV6-1; j_call: TRBJ2-5; d_call: TRBD2; clone_size: few
cdr3_nt: TGTGCCAGCAGTTCCGGACCTGGCGGGGAGCTGTTTTTT; cdr3_aa: CASSSGPGGELFF; v_call: TRBV3-1; j_call: TRBJ2-2; d_call: NA; clone_size: many
cdr3_nt: TGTGCCAGCTCACCAAACAGGGCGAACTATGGCTACACCTTC; cdr3_aa: CASSPNRANYGYTF; v_call: TRBV18; j_call: TRBJ1-2; d_call: NA; clone_size: many
cdr3_nt: TGTGCCAGCAGTTTGCGAGGGGAGGCCGGGGAGCTGTTTTTT; cdr3_aa: CASSLRGEAGELFF; v_call: TRBV12-3/TRBV12-4; j_call: TRBJ2-2; d_call: NA; clone_size: many
cdr3_nt: TGCAGTGCTGCCGACAGGGGTGGCTACACCTTC; cdr3_aa: CSAADRGGYTF; v_call: TRBV20-1; j_call: TRBJ1-2; d_call: TRBD1; clone_size: many
cdr3_nt: TGTGCCAGCAGTTTAGGGGCGGAAGCTTTCACAGATACGCAGTATTTT; cdr3_aa: CASSLGAEAFTDTQYF; v_call: TRBV28; j_call: TRBJ2-3; d_call: NA; clone_size: few
cdr3_nt: TGTGCCAGCAATCAACAGGGGATCCCAGATACGCAGTATTTT; cdr3_aa: CASNQQGIPDTQYF; v_call: TRBV6-2/TRBV6-3; j_call: TRBJ2-3; d_call: TRBD1; clone_size: many
cdr3_nt: TGTGCCAGCAGTCCTCGGACTAGCGGGAGGGCCAGAATCTTTTGGAGTTCAGATACGCAGTATTTT; cdr3_aa: CASSPRTSGRARIFWSSDTQYF; v_call: TRBV6-4; j_call: TRBJ2-3; d_call: TRBD2; clone_size: many
cdr3_nt: TGCGCCAGCAGCTTGGCCGCGGGTTCGGGGATTCGGGAAAAACTGTTTTTT; cdr3_aa: CASSLAAGSGIREKLFF; v_call: TRBV5-1; j_call: TRBJ1-4; d_call: NA; clone_size: many
cdr3_nt: TGTGCCAGCAGCATCCCCAACACTGAAGCTTTCTTT; cdr3_aa: CASSIPNTEAFF; v_call: TRBV7-2; j_call: TRBJ1-1; d_call: NA; clone_size: NA
cdr3_nt: TGTGCCAGCAGCTTGTTAGCGGGGGGCTTCACAGATACGCAGTATTTT; cdr3_aa: CASSLLAGGFTDTQYF; v_call: TRBV5-6; j_call: TRBJ2-3; d_call: TRBD2; clone_size: many
cdr3_nt: TGTGCTAGCAGCTTGCATTATGACGGATTCTACGAGCAGTACTTC; cdr3_aa: CASSLHYDGFYEQYF; v_call: TRBV7-7; j_call: TRBJ2-7; d_call: NA; clone_size: many
cdr3_nt: TGTGCCAGCAGTTACAGTCCCGGAACCACAGATACGCAGTATTTT; cdr3_aa: CASSYSPGTTDTQYF; v_call: TRBV6-6; j_call: TRBJ2-3; d_call: NA; clone_size: NA